Detailed here is one T cell receptor beta chain. Antigen specificity is unknown. The sample originates from a study of CD8 T cells in Susac syndrome. Study findings and constraints: The study recognized that the number of individuals in its TCR sequencing and HLA analysis was relatively small.

Both CD4+ and CD8+ T cells were negatively isolated, and TEMRA cells underwent FACS enrichment. The authors reverse transcribed roughly 0.5 to 1 ug RNA with random hexamers. TCR beta CDR3 was amplified by immunoSEQ multiplex PCR. This amplification extended across 54 Vbeta and 13 Jbeta segments. MiXCR was run by TCRdb on the immunoSEQ multiplex PCR reads, yielding one entry per CDR3 protein. Among some 100,000 distinct CDR3 sequences listed, 85% to 95% were seen once. The CDR3 runs 13 residues. Germline CDR1 and CDR2: SQVTM and ANQGSEA. J lost 6 bases, V lost 4 bases, and 7 bases had no gene match. The receptor's source is a human donor in good health. Sequenced sample: CD8+ T cells from PBMCs. This sequence joins TRBV29-1 and TRBJ2-3; 7 nucleotides align to TRBD2. The CDR3 region has the DNA TGCAGCGTTGTTGATCGGGGGGACGATACGCAGTATTTT. Its protein is CSVVDRGDDTQYF.